The rows below give T cell receptor delta chains drawn from one sample of a study of human gamma delta and Vdelta1 T cells. TCRdb re-processed the PCR reads via CATT. The table records some 1,500 delta-chain clones, approximately 40% of them present only once. Sequenced sample: Vdelta1 gamma-delta T cells from blood. These receptors were obtained from a human donor in good health. Each CDR3 is given with its conserved first and last residue. A D gene is named only where the DNA matches it firmly. Sizes are listed as once, few, many or a size class.

V,J,D,size,length,CDR3,DNA
TRDV1,TRDJ1,NA,large,22,CALGELHTMGGPAGKYTDKLIF,TGTGCTCTTGGGGAACTTCACACTATGGGGGGTCCTGCGGGAAAGTACACCGATAAACTCATCTTT
TRDV1,TRDJ1,TRDD3,medium-sized,16,CALGEVRGDTPDKLIF,TGTGCTCTTGGGGAAGTACGAGGGGATACCCCCGATAAACTCATCTTT
TRDV1,TRDJ1,NA,large,22,CALGCPRRQRSRGLRGTDKLIF,TGTGCTCTTGGATGCCCCCGACGCCAACGCTCCCGGGGCCTACGGGGCACCGATAAACTCATCTTT
TRDV1,TRDJ1,NA,once,19,CALGESGRRLGSRTDKLIF,TGTGCTCTTGGGGAAAGTGGTAGACGGCTGGGGAGCAGGACCGATAAACTCATCTTT
TRDV1,TRDJ1,TRDD3,medium-sized,19,CALGEHTYWGTFLVDKLIF,TGTGCTCTTGGGGAACATACCTACTGGGGGACCTTTTTAGTCGATAAACTCATCTTT
TRDV1,TRDJ1,TRDD3,large,17,CALGSWGIPKYTDKLIF,TGTGCTCTTGGGAGCTGGGGGATACCCAAATACACCGATAAACTCATCTTT
TRDV1,TRDJ2,TRDD3,large,22,CALGENSQYEVLGAIPAAQLFF,TGTGCTCTTGGGGAAAATTCCCAGTACGAGGTACTGGGGGCTATACCGGCAGCACAACTCTTCTTT
TRDV1,TRDJ1,NA,medium-sized,13,CALGEIPISSLIF,TGTGCTCTTGGGGAAATACCCATTTCGTCGCTCATCTTT
TRDV1,TRDJ1,TRDD3,medium-sized,23,CALGDRIPTKTGGLSLVPDKLIF,TGTGCTCTTGGGGACCGCATTCCTACAAAGACTGGGGGATTAAGTCTAGTCCCCGATAAACTCATCTTT
TRDV1,TRDJ1,TRDD2,large,17,CALGEPFLLLYTDKLIF,TGTGCTCTTGGGGAGCCATTCCTACTCTTGTACACCGATAAACTCATCTTT
TRDV3,TRDJ1,NA,large,18,CAPTIRYCDTPVTDKLIF,TGTGCCCCCACGATTCGATATTGCGATACGCCCGTCACCGATAAACTCATCTTT
TRDV1,TRDJ1,TRDD3,large,21,CALGELLHWGILGYVTDKLIF,TGTGCTCTTGGGGAACTCCTCCACTGGGGGATACTAGGATACGTCACCGATAAACTCATCTTT
TRDV1,TRDJ3,TRDD3,large,23,CALGPTEFFLPGGYGWDTRQMFF,TGTGCTCTTGGACCAACCGAATTTTTCCTACCTGGGGGATACGGCTGGGACACCCGACAGATGTTTTTC
TRDV1,TRDJ1,TRDD3,medium-sized,19,CALGEHCFPLGENTDKLIF,TGTGCTCTTGGGGAACATTGCTTCCCACTGGGGGAAAACACCGATAAACTCATCTTT
TRDV1,TRDJ1,NA,large,21,CALGELPSKDRLERYTDKLIF,TGTGCTCTTGGGGAACTACCCTCCAAGGATAGGTTGGAGAGGTACACCGATAAACTCATCTTT
TRDV1,TRDJ1,TRDD3,medium-sized,20,CALGELFALGDTKCTDKLIF,TGTGCTCTTGGGGAACTTTTCGCGTTGGGGGATACAAAGTGCACCGATAAACTCATCTTT
TRDV1,TRDJ1,NA,large,19,CALGEIGRRLGSRTDKLIF,TGTGCTCTTGGGGAAATTGGTAGACGTCTGGGGAGCAGGACCGATAAACTCATCTTT
TRDV1,TRDJ1,TRDD3,large,20,CALGELTPYWGIQGKDKLIF,TGTGCTCTTGGGGAACTAACTCCGTACTGGGGGATTCAAGGGAAAGATAAACTCATCTTT
TRDV1,TRDJ1,TRDD3,medium-sized,24,CALGEPVSSDSSNGGYSSGDKLIF,TGTGCTCTTGGGGAACCCGTCTCTTCCGACTCCTCTAATGGGGGATACAGCTCCGGGGATAAACTCATCTTT
TRDV1,TRDJ1,TRDD2,medium-sized,22,CALGEFPPSPSYSGEYTDKLIF,TGTGCTCTTGGGGAATTCCCTCCGTCTCCTTCCTACTCTGGGGAGTACACCGATAAACTCATCTTT
TRDV1,TRDJ1,TRDD3,large,19,CALGEVKTGTGGHGDKLIF,TGTGCTCTTGGGGAGGTCAAAACAGGAACTGGGGGACACGGGGATAAACTCATCTTT
TRDV1,TRDJ3,NA,large,24,CALGDLSHTGRNEPFSWDTRQMFF,TGTGCTCTTGGGGACCTATCCCATACGGGAAGAAACGAACCCTTTTCCTGGGACACCCGACAGATGTTTTTC
TRDV1,TRDJ1,NA,medium-sized,17,CALGARYWTLGADKLIF,TGTGCTCTTGGGGCCCGCTACTGGACCCTTGGTGCCGATAAACTCATCTTT
TRDV1,TRDJ1,TRDD3,few,19,CALGERTALWGTGGIKLIF,TGTGCTCTTGGGGAACGAACCGCGCTCTGGGGGACAGGGGGGATAAAACTCATCTTT
TRDV1,TRDJ1,TRDD3,large,22,CALGDPPFPVLGDTGYTDKLIF,TGTGCTCTTGGGGACCCCCCTTTCCCTGTACTGGGGGATACGGGGTACACCGATAAACTCATCTTT